This TCR beta chain was found in a study of T cells in Graves' hyperthyroidism and ophthalmopathy. Points from the study as a whole: Before onset, ophthalmopathy was predicted by the model a median 6.5 months earlier.

The table lists this clonotype with a few counts. Its antigen is as yet unknown. V gave up 7 bases and J gave up 5 bases, with 17 bases separating them. Germline CDR1 and CDR2: ENHRY and SYGVKD. The CDR3 contains 14 residues. The TCR beta CDR3 regions underwent amplification using RNA transcripts as the source. When the TCR CDR3 underwent first-round RT-PCR, the HTBI primer set was used. TCRdb re-called the multiplex PCR reads through MiXCR, storing one row per CDR3 protein. The table records some 530,000 distinct CDR3 sequences, 20% to 25% of them present only once. Cells are PBMCs isolated from about 10 ml of fresh blood.

Sequenced material: blood. The rearrangement uses TRBV10-3 and TRBJ1-1; weak D call: TRBD1 (6 bases). The TCR originated in a woman aged 70-85 years with Graves' ophthalmopathy. CDR3 protein: CAITTDWGRTEAFF. CDR3 DNA sequence: TGTGCCATCACCACCGACTGGGGGCGAACTGAAGCTTTCTTT.